This T cell receptor beta chain was identified during a study of vaccination effects on CD4 cells after COVID-19 (dated by TCRdb to between 2021 and 2024). In the study overall: The ViraFEST assay stimulated PBMC with viral peptide pools and then used TCR sequencing to identify antigen-specific CD4+ T cell clonotypes by expansion. Across the study, the median time from the second dose to post-vaccine sampling was 72 days (range 14 to 241). Under 2.5 million PBMC per well were cultured with 8.5 to 10 ug/ml peptides in IMDM containing around 5% human AB serum, approximately 10 IU/ml IL-2 and gentamicin. The study compared SARS-CoV-2 spike-specific CD4+ TCR repertoires before and after mRNA vaccination in COVID-19 convalescent patients and infection-naive vaccine recipients. The full study included 10 COVID-19 convalescent patients and several SARS-CoV-2-naive healthy vaccine recipients. Cultures from other donors in the study were sequenced using the Oncomine TCR Beta short-read assay on an Illumina iSeq 100. The paper as a whole reports these results and caveats: The study was limited by a small number of convalescent patients, and early post-infection timepoints were lacking. Clones induced by infection and clones induced by vaccination both contracted markedly at late timepoints after vaccination, which fits with T cell responses waning over time. Among healthy vaccine recipients, nearly all vaccine-induced clones were SARS-CoV-2 mono-reactive, and just 1 of 255 was cross-reactive with common cold coronaviruses.

There are 16 amino acids in the CDR3, from cysteine to phenylalanine inclusive. The CDR3 DNA has 48 bases and is translated from base 1. Based on the germline V gene (reference sequence), the CDR1 and CDR2 sequences are LGHDT and YNNKEL. Relative to germline, V is 4 bases shorter and J is 0 bases shorter, with 13 bases between their ends. The library was built by means of the immunoSEQ multiplex PCR assay. DNA from the CD4+ T cells that had been cultured and isolated underwent TCR beta CDR3 sequencing. Under the source paper's analysis protocol: Non-productive TCR sequences were removed and reads were trimmed to the CDR3 region, keeping CDR3s of at least 7 amino acids. The MANAFEST web app was used to identify antigen-specific clonotypes by comparing expansion in peptide wells with expansion in reference cultures. To count as positive, a clone had to show expansion at FDR<0.05 compared with the reference and with all other wells, an odds ratio above 5, and a frequency above 0.1% in two replicate wells. A clonotype was defined as cross-reactive if the clonotype was significantly expanded both in SARS-CoV-2 spike wells and in at least one common cold coronavirus spike condition. Using the stringdist R package, CDR3 similarity was measured by Levenshtein distance, and unrooted trees were constructed with ape in R 3.6.1. In TCRdb, the immuneACCESS table is reduced to in-frame sequences with V and J assigned. These tables do not hold every clone; where another copy was compared, an unresolved V gene accounts for under half, and the others remain unexplained. That table is the source of V, J and clone size, and D and trimming were worked out from the DNA. Across this sample there are about 73,000 clones, with nearly 75% seen only once. The biggest ten clones account for less than 2.5% of the sample.

After about 9 days of culture, CD4+ T cells were isolated with the EasySep CD4+ T cell isolation kit. Two doses of either the BNT162b2 or the mRNA-1273 mRNA SARS-CoV-2 vaccine were administered to participants. The absence of prior SARS-CoV-2 infection in healthy vaccine recipients was confirmed by negative nucleocapsid antibodies before and after vaccination. Half of the culture medium was replaced with fresh IL-2-containing medium on days 3 and 7. Each peptide stimulation condition was cultured in triplicate wells unless otherwise noted. PBMC were separated from whole blood using Ficoll-Paque Plus gradient centrifugation and were then either cryopreserved at -140C or used fresh. Genomic DNA was extracted from cultured CD4+ T cells with the QIAamp micro DNA kit. In the case of this clone: The antigen it binds to is not known. No much larger clone is present one base from it, and per-base qualities are unavailable.

Material: CD4+ T cells from PBMCs cultured without peptide, obtained after COVID-19 vaccination. The V gene is TRBV3-1 (or the pseudogene TRBV3-2) and the J gene is TRBJ1-3, with a weak D call of TRBD1 (5 bases match). The source is a human donor who received a COVID-19 vaccine. The DNA sequence follows: TGTGCCAGCAGCCGAGGAGCCGGGACCTCTGGAAACACCATATATTTT. Its amino acids are CASSRGAGTSGNTIYF.